Included here is one T cell receptor (beta chain) sequence, with context. The antigen is undetermined. The primer mix had 60 V beta and 13 J beta primers. Assay: immunoSEQ multiplex PCR; the TCRdb copy retains only in-frame clones and omits some. The repertoire includes approximately 50,000 clones, roughly 84% of them detected once, and approximately 9.6% sits in the top ten. Germline V lookup: CDR1 SGHAT, CDR2 FQNNGV. The V and J ends lost 2 bases and 2 bases respectively, with 16 bases between them. There are 17 residues in the CDR3. This specimen belongs to a study of glioma-infiltrating T cells after dendritic cell vaccination. In the study overall: Glioblastoma patients came from Phase I and II dendritic cell vaccination trials. Between about 2003 and 2013, patients got autologous tumor lysate-pulsed dendritic cell vaccines. Study-wide findings and caveats: Only a small number of patients had complete blood and tumor samples.

Specified time point: after dendritic cell vaccination, including at tumor progression/relapse. The sequences come from blood, collected after dendritic cell vaccination. The chain employs TRBV11-2 and TRBJ2-1, with D maybe TRBD1 (6 bases). This clonotype was sampled from a human donor with glioblastoma. CDR3 DNA: TGTGCCAGCAGCTTATTCTGGGGCAGGGGCCCCTACAATGAGCAGTTCTTC. It specifies CASSLFWGRGPYNEQFF. Looking up the rest from reference TRBV11-2 and TRBJ2-1 gives the full variable domain: EAGVAQSPRYKIIEKRQSVAFWCNPISGHATLYWYQQILGQGPKLLIQFQNNGVVDDSQLPKDRFSAERLKGVDSTLKIQPAKLEDSAVYLCASSLFWGRGPYNEQFFGPGTRLTVL.